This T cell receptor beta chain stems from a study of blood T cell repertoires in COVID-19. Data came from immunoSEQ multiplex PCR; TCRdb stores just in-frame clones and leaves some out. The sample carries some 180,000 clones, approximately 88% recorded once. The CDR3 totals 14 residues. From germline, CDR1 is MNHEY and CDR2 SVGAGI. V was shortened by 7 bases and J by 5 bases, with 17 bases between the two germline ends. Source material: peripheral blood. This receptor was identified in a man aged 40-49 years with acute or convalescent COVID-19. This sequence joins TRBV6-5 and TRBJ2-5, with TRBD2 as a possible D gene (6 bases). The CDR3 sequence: CASKLRGPGETQYF. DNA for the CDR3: TGTGCCAGCAAGCTGCGGGGCCCTGGGGAGACCCAGTACTTC.